This T cell receptor (beta chain) is drawn from a study of response to subunit inactivated influenza vaccine. Study-level results: The authors offered the suggestion that each seasonal influenza vaccination recruits few new T cells.

TCRdb re-derived calls from the RT-PCR reads in MiXCR, one entry per CDR3 protein. Of about 520,000 distinct CDR3 sequences listed, more than 7% are singletons. This clonotype has more than one count but fewer than ten. The antigen remains undetermined. In germline, CDR1 is DFQATT, CDR2 SNEGSKA (reference sequence). V was trimmed by 0 bases and J by 1 base, leaving 7 bases between them. The CDR3 is 14 amino acids. Source: PBMCs from blood, taken about 23 months after vaccination. This receptor was obtained from a man aged 45 to 70 who received an inactivated influenza vaccine. The rearrangement uses TRBV20-1 and TRBJ1-5; D not certain. CDR3 sequence reads: CSARDPESNQPQHF. CDR3 nucleotide sequence: TGCAGTGCTAGAGATCCGGAGAGCAATCAGCCCCAGCATTTT.